Detailed here is one TCR beta chain. This sample was included in a study of T cell responses to AZD1222 COVID-19 vaccine. CDR3 length equals 15 residues. V dropped 6 bases and J dropped 0 bases, with 14 bases sitting between them. CDR1 and CDR2 (germline): LNHDA, SQIVND (reference sequence). Libraries were prepared by immunoSEQ multiplex PCR; TCRdb keeps only in-frame clonotypes and omits some of them. The sample has around 130,000 clones, about 90% seen once; the top ten hold 7.5%. This TCR was sampled from an adult who received the MenACWY meningococcal vaccine as a control. Sequencing was performed on peripheral blood, taken 28 days after the second dose of the MenACWY control vaccine. This rearrangement joins TRBV19 to TRBJ1-1; perhaps TRBD1 as D (6 bases). Here the CDR3 reads CASSLRDTMNTEAFF. The CDR3 coding sequence is TGTGCCAGTAGCCTCAGGGACACGATGAACACTGAAGCTTTCTTT.